The entry that follows covers one TCR beta chain sequence. These data belong to a study of blood T cell repertoires in COVID-19. Sequencing was performed with immunoSEQ multiplex PCR; in TCRdb, only in-frame clones are kept and a portion is missing. The sample records around 450,000 clones, about 85% being singletons. The specimen was PBMCs or T cells enriched from blood (not recorded which). This receptor was taken from a woman under 30 with acute COVID-19.

As DNA, the CDR3 is TGTGCCAGTAATACAGTGCATGAGCAGTTCTTC. Translation: CASNTVHEQFF. J is TRBJ2-1 and V is TRBV7-8, with D unresolved. Between the trimmed V and J ends, which lost 9 bases and 8 bases, there was a span of 11 bases. In germline, CDR1 is SGHVS, CDR2 FQNEAQ. The CDR3 covers 11 residues.